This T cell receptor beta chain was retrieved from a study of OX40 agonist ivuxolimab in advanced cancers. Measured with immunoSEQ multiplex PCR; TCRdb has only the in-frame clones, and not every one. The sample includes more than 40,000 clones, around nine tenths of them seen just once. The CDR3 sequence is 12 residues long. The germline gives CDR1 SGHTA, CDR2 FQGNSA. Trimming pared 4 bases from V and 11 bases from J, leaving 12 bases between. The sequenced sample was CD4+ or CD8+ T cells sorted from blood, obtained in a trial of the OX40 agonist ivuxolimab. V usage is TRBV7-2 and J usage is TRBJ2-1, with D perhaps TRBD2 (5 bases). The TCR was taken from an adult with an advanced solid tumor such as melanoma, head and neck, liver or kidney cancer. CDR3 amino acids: CASSSPTNQQFF. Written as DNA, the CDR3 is TGTGCCAGCAGCTCCCCGACTAATCAGCAGTTCTTC.